Listed below are T cell receptor beta chains from one sample, sequenced in a study of early T cells in non-severe SARS-CoV-2 infection. One entry per CDR3 protein results from TCRdb running MiXCR on the 5' RACE reads. Here the sample spans about 63,000 distinct CDR3 sequences, roughly 13% being singletons. Sequenced material: whole blood. These receptor sequences come from an adult who was a healthcare worker with PCR-confirmed SARS-CoV-2 infection or an uninfected control (not recorded which). Both conserved end residues are part of each CDR3. Fields, in order: J gene, clone size, D gene, V gene, CDR3 DNA, CDR3 protein. The D gene is left open where the match is weak. Only part of the rows carry a size: once, few, many, or a class if the clone is expanded.

j_gene: TRBJ2-1
abundance: many
d_gene: TRBD2
v_gene: TRBV5-8
CDR3nt: TGTGCCAGCAGCCTTGGACTAGCGTCCTACAATGAGCAGTTCTTC
CDR3aa: CASSLGLASYNEQFF

j_gene: TRBJ1-1
abundance: many
d_gene: -
v_gene: TRBV3-1
CDR3nt: TGTGCCAGCAGCCTCCAAAACACTGAAGCTTTCTTT
CDR3aa: CASSLQNTEAFF

j_gene: TRBJ2-7
abundance: few
d_gene: TRBD1
v_gene: TRBV2
CDR3nt: TGTGCCGGAGCGCGGACAGGGGAGGGCGAGCAGTACTTC
CDR3aa: CAGARTGEGEQYF

j_gene: TRBJ1-3
abundance: few
d_gene: TRBD1
v_gene: TRBV6-5
CDR3nt: TGTGCCAGCACCCCAACAGGGGGCCTTGGAAACACCATATATTTT
CDR3aa: CASTPTGGLGNTIYF

j_gene: TRBJ2-3
abundance: -
d_gene: TRBD1
v_gene: TRBV5-1
CDR3nt: TGCGCCAGCAGCCGACAGGGAATGTCAGATACGCAGTATTTT
CDR3aa: CASSRQGMSDTQYF

j_gene: TRBJ1-1
abundance: few
d_gene: -
v_gene: TRBV5-4
CDR3nt: TGTGCCAGCAGGAGGGAGAGGGGCACTGAAGCTTTCTTT
CDR3aa: CASRRERGTEAFF

j_gene: TRBJ2-1
abundance: medium-sized
d_gene: TRBD2
v_gene: TRBV7-7
CDR3nt: TGTGCCAGCAGCATAATAGCGGGGGGGCCAAATGAGCAGTTCTTC
CDR3aa: CASSIIAGGPNEQFF

j_gene: TRBJ2-4
abundance: many
d_gene: -
v_gene: TRBV28
CDR3nt: TGTGCCAGCAGTTGGGTCGGGACCAAAAACATTCAGTACTTC
CDR3aa: CASSWVGTKNIQYF

j_gene: TRBJ1-4
abundance: -
d_gene: -
v_gene: TRBV7-9
CDR3nt: TGTGCCAGCAGCCCAATACAGGGTGGGGCTGAAAAACTGTTTTTT
CDR3aa: CASSPIQGGAEKLFF

j_gene: TRBJ1-1
abundance: -
d_gene: -
v_gene: TRBV5-1
CDR3nt: TGCGCCAGCAGCCTGGAGGACCTCAGCGAAGCTTTCTTT
CDR3aa: CASSLEDLSEAFF

j_gene: TRBJ2-7
abundance: -
d_gene: TRBD1
v_gene: TRBV2
CDR3nt: TGTGCCGGGGTCCGGGACAGGGGGAACGAGCAGTACTTC
CDR3aa: CAGVRDRGNEQYF

j_gene: TRBJ1-1
abundance: many
d_gene: -
v_gene: TRBV29-1
CDR3nt: TGCAGCACTGAGGGACTCACGAACACTGAAGCTTTCTTT
CDR3aa: CSTEGLTNTEAFF

j_gene: TRBJ2-3
abundance: many
d_gene: TRBD2
v_gene: TRBV11-2
CDR3nt: TGTGCCAGCAGCTTAGTAGCGGGGGTGACCACAGATACGCAGTATTTT
CDR3aa: CASSLVAGVTTDTQYF

j_gene: TRBJ2-7
abundance: many
d_gene: TRBD1
v_gene: TRBV3-1
CDR3nt: TGTGCCAGCAGTCAAATAGGGACAGGGCAGTACTTC
CDR3aa: CASSQIGTGQYF

j_gene: TRBJ2-5
abundance: -
d_gene: -
v_gene: TRBV28
CDR3nt: TGTGCCAGCAGTCCACTGGCGGGTTCAGAGACCCAGTACTTC
CDR3aa: CASSPLAGSETQYF

j_gene: TRBJ2-4
abundance: many
d_gene: -
v_gene: TRBV7-9
CDR3nt: TGTGCCAGCAGCTTTGGGGAACCAAACATTCAGTACTTC
CDR3aa: CASSFGEPNIQYF

j_gene: TRBJ1-1
abundance: few
d_gene: -
v_gene: TRBV29-1
CDR3nt: TGCGGATACGGGGACGGATCGAACACTGAAGCTTTCTTT
CDR3aa: CGYGDGSNTEAFF

j_gene: TRBJ2-5
abundance: many
d_gene: -
v_gene: TRBV4-2
CDR3nt: TGTGCCAGCAGACCGGACGACAGCGAGACCCAGTACTTC
CDR3aa: CASRPDDSETQYF

j_gene: TRBJ2-3
abundance: -
d_gene: -
v_gene: TRBV6-5
CDR3nt: TGTGCCAGCAGTTATGAGGGATGGGGCACAGATACGCAGTATTTT
CDR3aa: CASSYEGWGTDTQYF

j_gene: TRBJ1-2
abundance: few
d_gene: TRBD1
v_gene: TRBV7-9
CDR3nt: TGTGCCAGCAGCTACCGGGACAGCGAGCCCTATGGCTACACCTTC
CDR3aa: CASSYRDSEPYGYTF

j_gene: TRBJ2-7
abundance: -
d_gene: TRBD2
v_gene: TRBV20-1
CDR3nt: TGCAGTGCTAGAGGTAGCGGGAACGTCTACGAGCAGTACTTC
CDR3aa: CSARGSGNVYEQYF

j_gene: TRBJ1-2
abundance: few
d_gene: -
v_gene: TRBV4-3
CDR3nt: TGCGCCAGCAGCCAAGCACAGAACTACGGCTACACCTTC
CDR3aa: CASSQAQNYGYTF

j_gene: TRBJ1-5
abundance: many
d_gene: -
v_gene: TRBV2
CDR3nt: TGTGCCAGCAAAGAAAGGACAGCAGCTAGCAATCAGCCCCAGCATTTT
CDR3aa: CASKERTAASNQPQHF

j_gene: TRBJ2-5
abundance: many
d_gene: TRBD1
v_gene: TRBV11-2
CDR3nt: TGTGCCAGCAGCTATGACAGGGGAGAGACCCAGTACTTC
CDR3aa: CASSYDRGETQYF

j_gene: TRBJ2-1
abundance: many
d_gene: -
v_gene: TRBV2
CDR3nt: TGTGCCAGCATGGGGGGAAGTAACAATGAGCAGTTCTTC
CDR3aa: CASMGGSNNEQFF

j_gene: TRBJ2-7
abundance: -
d_gene: -
v_gene: TRBV7-2
CDR3nt: TGTGCCAGCAGCTTAGATCTGGGCGGAGGGGAGCAGTACTTC
CDR3aa: CASSLDLGGGEQYF

j_gene: TRBJ2-7
abundance: large
d_gene: -
v_gene: TRBV7-9
CDR3nt: TGTGCCAGCAGCCCCGGAGGGCTTTCCTACGAGCAGTACTTC
CDR3aa: CASSPGGLSYEQYF

j_gene: TRBJ2-3
abundance: few
d_gene: -
v_gene: TRBV20-1
CDR3nt: TGCAGTGCTATAGTCACAGATACGCAGTATTTT
CDR3aa: CSAIVTDTQYF

j_gene: TRBJ1-1
abundance: many
d_gene: -
v_gene: TRBV11-2
CDR3nt: TGTGCCAGCAGCTTAGGCTTGAACACTGAAGCTTTCTTT
CDR3aa: CASSLGLNTEAFF

j_gene: TRBJ1-4
abundance: few
d_gene: TRBD1
v_gene: TRBV6-1
CDR3nt: TGTGCCAGCGAGCGGGACAGGACTGAAAAACTGTTTTTT
CDR3aa: CASERDRTEKLFF

j_gene: TRBJ2-3
abundance: many
d_gene: -
v_gene: TRBV3-1
CDR3nt: TGTGCCAGCAGCTCTCTCATGGGGGGGCAGTATTTT
CDR3aa: CASSSLMGGQYF

j_gene: TRBJ1-5
abundance: few
d_gene: -
v_gene: TRBV10-2
CDR3nt: TGCGCCAGCAGTGAAGGGCGCGGGAACAATCAGCCCCAGCATTTT
CDR3aa: CASSEGRGNNQPQHF

j_gene: TRBJ2-2
abundance: -
d_gene: -
v_gene: TRBV7-2
CDR3nt: TGTGCCAGCAGCTTAGACAGGGCAGGCACCGGGGAGCTGTTTTTT
CDR3aa: CASSLDRAGTGELFF

j_gene: TRBJ2-3
abundance: -
d_gene: TRBD1
v_gene: TRBV2
CDR3nt: TGTGCCAGGACGGACAGGGGGACAGATACGCAGTATTTT
CDR3aa: CARTDRGTDTQYF

j_gene: TRBJ2-3
abundance: once
d_gene: -
v_gene: TRBV29-1
CDR3nt: TGCAGCGTTGAAGTGGCGTCAAGAGCTAGCACAGATACGCAGTATTTT
CDR3aa: CSVEVASRASTDTQYF

j_gene: TRBJ2-1
abundance: many
d_gene: -
v_gene: TRBV7-3
CDR3nt: TGTGCCAGCAGCTTAACGGGGGGCGCCCACAATGAGCAGTTCTTC
CDR3aa: CASSLTGGAHNEQFF

j_gene: TRBJ2-7
abundance: many
d_gene: -
v_gene: TRBV27
CDR3nt: TGTGCCAGCAGTTTAGGAGTAGCGGTCGAGCAGTACTTC
CDR3aa: CASSLGVAVEQYF

j_gene: TRBJ1-5
abundance: many
d_gene: -
v_gene: TRBV20-1
CDR3nt: TGCAGCGCTGGGGAAAGGGATTCTAGCAATCAGCCCCAGCATTTT
CDR3aa: CSAGERDSSNQPQHF

j_gene: TRBJ2-3
abundance: -
d_gene: TRBD1
v_gene: TRBV10-3
CDR3nt: TGTGCCATCAGGCCGGACAGGCCCACAGATACGCAGTATTTT
CDR3aa: CAIRPDRPTDTQYF

j_gene: TRBJ1-6
abundance: medium-sized
d_gene: -
v_gene: TRBV21-1
CDR3nt: TGTGCCAGCAGCAAAGAAGACTTTATCGGGACAGAAAATTCACCCCTCCACTTT
CDR3aa: CASSKEDFIGTENSPLHF

j_gene: TRBJ2-7
abundance: few
d_gene: -
v_gene: TRBV12-3/TRBV12-4
CDR3nt: TGTGCCAGCAGCCTTGGGGACGGTCTCTACGAGCAGTACTTC
CDR3aa: CASSLGDGLYEQYF

j_gene: TRBJ1-2
abundance: many
d_gene: -
v_gene: TRBV12-3/TRBV12-4
CDR3nt: TGTGCCAGCAGTCGCGGACAGCAGTATGGCTACACCTTC
CDR3aa: CASSRGQQYGYTF

j_gene: TRBJ2-7
abundance: -
d_gene: -
v_gene: TRBV4-3
CDR3nt: TGCGCCAGCAGCCAAGACGTGGGTACCCCCTGGGAGCAGTACTTC
CDR3aa: CASSQDVGTPWEQYF

j_gene: TRBJ2-3
abundance: -
d_gene: TRBD2
v_gene: TRBV9
CDR3nt: TGTGCCAGCAGCGTAGGGATAGCGGGGGGGCAGGCAGATACGCAGTATTTT
CDR3aa: CASSVGIAGGQADTQYF

j_gene: TRBJ2-5
abundance: few
d_gene: TRBD1
v_gene: TRBV20-1
CDR3nt: TGCAGTGCTAGGGGAAACGGACAGGGCGAGACCCAGTACTTC
CDR3aa: CSARGNGQGETQYF

j_gene: TRBJ1-2
abundance: many
d_gene: -
v_gene: TRBV6-6
CDR3nt: TGTGCCAGCAGCCCCGACAGTGACTATGGCTACACCTTC
CDR3aa: CASSPDSDYGYTF

j_gene: TRBJ1-2
abundance: many
d_gene: TRBD1
v_gene: TRBV9
CDR3nt: TGTGCCAGCAGCGAGCAGGGGGCCCTCGGGGGCTACACCTTC
CDR3aa: CASSEQGALGGYTF

j_gene: TRBJ2-1
abundance: many
d_gene: TRBD1
v_gene: TRBV25-1
CDR3nt: TGTGCCAGCAGTGCGACAGGGGTCTACAATGAGCAGTTCTTC
CDR3aa: CASSATGVYNEQFF

j_gene: TRBJ2-5
abundance: -
d_gene: -
v_gene: TRBV9
CDR3nt: TGTGCCAGCAGCGTAGGGGCTGTTGGAGGTTTAAAGACCCAGTACTTC
CDR3aa: CASSVGAVGGLKTQYF

j_gene: TRBJ1-5
abundance: many
d_gene: TRBD1
v_gene: TRBV6-2/TRBV6-3
CDR3nt: TGTGCCAGCAAGCGGGACAGGGACAATCAGCCCCAGCATTTT
CDR3aa: CASKRDRDNQPQHF

j_gene: TRBJ1-2
abundance: many
d_gene: -
v_gene: TRBV4-3
CDR3nt: TGCGCCAGCAGCCAAGGAAACAACTACTATGGCTACACCTTC
CDR3aa: CASSQGNNYYGYTF

j_gene: TRBJ1-5
abundance: many
d_gene: TRBD1
v_gene: TRBV6-5
CDR3nt: TGTGCCAGCAGCCCGACAGGGCATAGCAATCAGCCCCAGCATTTT
CDR3aa: CASSPTGHSNQPQHF